A selection of T cell receptor beta chains follows, all from one sample in a study of shared clonotypes between healthy human individuals. Profiling relied on immunoSEQ multiplex PCR, and the TCRdb table lists in-frame clones only, not all of them. This sample carries 2 million to 2.5 million clones, around 95% of them seen once, and the ten largest clones take less than 0.15%. Sequenced sample: naive CD4+ T cells sorted from blood. The receptors here all came from a man younger than 35 in good health. Each CDR3 is given with its conserved first and last residue. The D gene is left open where the match is weak. Expanded clones are given a class, and other clones once, few, many or no size at all.

v_call	clone_size	j_call	d_call	cdr3_nt	cdr3_aa
TRBV19	.	TRBJ2-7	.	TGTGCCAGTAGTATCAGCAGGGGTATGGGCTACGAGCAGTACTTC	CASSISRGMGYEQYF
TRBV28	once	TRBJ2-4	.	TGTGCCAGCAGTTCCAACAGTCTAGCCAAAAACATTCAGTACTTC	CASSSNSLAKNIQYF
TRBV2	.	TRBJ2-7	TRBD1	TGTGCCAGCATGATCAGGACAGGGGGCCCCTACGAGCAGTACTTC	CASMIRTGGPYEQYF
TRBV7-6	.	TRBJ2-1	TRBD2	TGTGCCAGCAGCCCGCCCGGACTAGCGGGGGTCAACAATGAGCAGTTCTTC	CASSPPGLAGVNNEQFF
TRBV2	.	TRBJ2-3	.	TGTGCCAGCAGTGAGTGGTGGGACCAAGATACGCAGTATTTT	CASSEWWDQDTQYF
TRBV5-1	.	TRBJ2-7	.	TGCGCCAGCAGCCTGCATATCCAGGGGGGCGAGCAGTACTTC	CASSLHIQGGEQYF
TRBV2	once	TRBJ2-7	TRBD1	TGTGCCAGCAGGGCGGACAGGAGCTCCTACGAGCAGTACTTC	CASRADRSSYEQYF
TRBV9	.	TRBJ2-1	TRBD2	TGTGCCAGCAGCGTAGCGACCAGCGGGAGTTACAATGAGCAGTTCTTC	CASSVATSGSYNEQFF
TRBV27	.	TRBJ2-7	.	TGTGCCAGCAGTTTATGGGGGTTAGGAAACGAGCAGTACTTC	CASSLWGLGNEQYF
TRBV30	.	TRBJ2-7	.	TGTGCCTGGAGTGCGAGACTACAAGACGAGCAGTACTTC	CAWSARLQDEQYF
TRBV19	.	TRBJ2-7	.	TGTGCCAGTACCGAGGACACGGCCTCCTACGAGCAGTACTTC	CASTEDTASYEQYF
TRBV28	.	TRBJ2-5	.	TGTGCCAGCAGTTTTGGGACCAAGGGAGAGACCCAGTACTTC	CASSFGTKGETQYF
TRBV6-6	.	TRBJ1-1	.	TGTGCCAGCAGTAAAACAGGGACTGAAGCTTTCTTT	CASSKTGTEAFF
TRBV2	.	TRBJ2-7	.	TGTGCCAGTGGTTTGACCTACGAGCAGTACTTC	CASGLTYEQYF
TRBV7-9	.	TRBJ2-3	.	TGTGCCAGCAGCTTAGGGGGGCTCCCAGATACGCAGTATTTT	CASSLGGLPDTQYF
TRBV28	.	TRBJ2-5	TRBD2	TGTGCCAGCAGTTTATCCCGGGGACTACAAGAGACCCAGTACTTC	CASSLSRGLQETQYF
TRBV14	.	TRBJ2-7	.	TGTGCCAGCAGCCGAGGGAGCTCCTACGAGCAGTACTTC	CASSRGSSYEQYF
TRBV5-6	.	TRBJ1-4	.	TGTGCCAGCAGCTTGTGGTCGGGCAGTCCTAATGAAAAACTGTTTTTT	CASSLWSGSPNEKLFF
TRBV7-2	.	TRBJ2-5	TRBD2	TGTGCCAGCAGCTTAAGGTCTAGCGGACAAGAGACCCAGTACTTC	CASSLRSSGQETQYF
TRBV5-4	.	TRBJ1-2	.	TGTGCCAGCAGCTTTCAGGGGAAAAAAGGGGTATTCGGCTACACCTTC	CASSFQGKKGVFGYTF
TRBV7-2	.	TRBJ2-1	.	TGTGCCAGCAGCTCGGGACTCCTATTTCTCTTC	CASSSGLLFLF
TRBV5-1	.	TRBJ2-3	TRBD2	TGCGCCAGCAGCTTGGTGGCTAGCGGGGGCAAAGGGGATACGCAGTATTTT	CASSLVASGGKGDTQYF
TRBV7-2	.	TRBJ1-1	.	TGTGCCAGCAGCCCAGGGTCCTTGAACACTGAAGCTTTCTTT	CASSPGSLNTEAFF
TRBV5-5	.	TRBJ2-7	TRBD1	TGTGCCAGCAGCTCCTCCGGGACAGTCCTCTACGAGCAGTACTTC	CASSSSGTVLYEQYF
TRBV7-2	.	TRBJ1-2	.	TGTGCCAGCAGCTGGGGTGACTTTGGGGGCTACACCTTC	CASSWGDFGGYTF
TRBV4-2	once	TRBJ2-3	TRBD2	TGTGCCAGCAGCCTAGAGGGAAGCGGGGGGCCGGCGGATACGCAGTATTTT	CASSLEGSGGPADTQYF
TRBV6-5	.	TRBJ1-2	.	TGTGCCAGCAGTTCGGTACAGGGTTCGCGTGGCTACACCTTC	CASSSVQGSRGYTF
TRBV18	.	TRBJ1-1	TRBD1	TGTGCCAGCTCACCGACAGGGATTAACACTGAAGCTTTCTTT	CASSPTGINTEAFF
TRBV11-2	.	TRBJ2-3	.	TGTGCCAGCAGCTCCCCCCGTATTCGCGATACGCAGTATTTT	CASSSPRIRDTQYF
TRBV6-1	.	TRBJ1-5	TRBD1	TGTGCCAGCAGTGTGACGGGACAGGGTAATCAGCCCCAGCATTTT	CASSVTGQGNQPQHF
TRBV7-6	.	TRBJ2-2	.	TGTGCCAGCAGCTTAGGCGGGATAGGGACGGCCGGGGAGCTGTTTTTT	CASSLGGIGTAGELFF
TRBV5-4	.	TRBJ1-1	TRBD1	TGTGCCAGCAGCTTGAGACAGGGGGACACTGAAGCTTTCTTT	CASSLRQGDTEAFF
TRBV6-6	.	TRBJ2-5	TRBD1	TGTGCCAGCACCCCTACACGACAGGGGAGGGAGACCCAGTACTTC	CASTPTRQGRETQYF
TRBV11-2	.	TRBJ1-4	.	TGTGCCAGCAGCTTAGCACCCATTAATGAAAAACTGTTTTTT	CASSLAPINEKLFF
TRBV28	.	TRBJ1-6	TRBD1	TGTGCCAGCAGTTTATTGGGGACAGCTAATTCACCCCTCCACTTT	CASSLLGTANSPLHF
TRBV7-8	.	TRBJ2-7	.	TGTGCCAGCAGCTTGGGACTGGACGAGCAGTACTTC	CASSLGLDEQYF
TRBV9	once	TRBJ2-3	.	TGTGCCAGCAGCGGACGGGGACCGCTCACAGATACGCAGTATTTT	CASSGRGPLTDTQYF
TRBV11-2	.	TRBJ2-2	.	TGTGCCAGCAGCCCCCGTCGTGTCGGTCTCTACACCGGGGAGCTGTTTTTT	CASSPRRVGLYTGELFF
TRBV5-1	.	TRBJ2-7	.	TGCGCCAGCAGCTTGACAGGGGAGGCCTCTTACGAGCAGTACTTC	CASSLTGEASYEQYF
TRBV15	.	TRBJ1-2	.	TGTGCCACCAGCAAAGGGGATGGCTACACCTTC	CATSKGDGYTF
TRBV5-1	.	TRBJ1-1	.	TGCGCCAGCAGCCAGGACAGACTGAACACTGAAGCTTTCTTT	CASSQDRLNTEAFF
TRBV5-8	.	TRBJ2-7	TRBD1	TGTGCCAGCAGCACCCAGACAGGGGATTCCTACGAGCAGTACTTC	CASSTQTGDSYEQYF
TRBV5-5	.	TRBJ1-2	.	TGTGCCAGCAGCTTGGGAGGAAACTATGGCTACACCTTC	CASSLGGNYGYTF
TRBV6-6	.	TRBJ1-2	.	TGTGCCAGCAGTTACTCGACAGGTAACTATGGCTACACCTTC	CASSYSTGNYGYTF
TRBV11-2	.	TRBJ1-2	TRBD1	TGTGCCAGCAGCTGGACAGGGGGGGCCTATGGCTACACCTTC	CASSWTGGAYGYTF
TRBV29-1	.	TRBJ2-3	TRBD2	TGCAGCGTAGCTAGCGGGACATCTTATAGCGATACGCAGTATTTT	CSVASGTSYSDTQYF
TRBV28	.	TRBJ1-5	.	TGTGCCAGCCGGCAGGGAGGTCAGCCCCAGCATTTT	CASRQGGQPQHF
TRBV11-2	.	TRBJ2-3	.	TGTGCCAGCAGCTTAGCGCAGTACACAGATACGCAGTATTTT	CASSLAQYTDTQYF
TRBV5-4	.	TRBJ2-3	TRBD2	TGTGCCAGCAGCCATGACCCGGCTAGCGGGAGTTCAGATACGCAGTATTTT	CASSHDPASGSSDTQYF
TRBV9	.	TRBJ2-3	.	TGTGCCAGCAGCCCGGGGACTGTTACTAGCACAGATACGCAGTATTTT	CASSPGTVTSTDTQYF
TRBV4-1	.	TRBJ2-3	TRBD2	TGCGCCAGCAGCCAAGGGATTAGCGGGGGGCGGGATACGCAGTATTTT	CASSQGISGGRDTQYF
TRBV4-3	.	TRBJ2-4	.	TGCGCCAGCAGCCAAGATCTGGCAGGCGGGGCCAAAAACATTCAGTACTTC	CASSQDLAGGAKNIQYF
TRBV2	.	TRBJ2-4	.	TGTGCCAGCAGTGTAGGGAGTAACAAAAACATTCAGTACTTC	CASSVGSNKNIQYF